A selection of T cell receptor beta chains follows, all from one sample in a study of blood T cell repertoires in COVID-19. Data came from immunoSEQ multiplex PCR; TCRdb stores just in-frame clones and leaves some out. Here the sample spans 45,000 to 55,000 clones, roughly 88% being singletons. Sequencing input: peripheral blood. Receptor source: a woman older than 75 with acute or convalescent COVID-19. The conserved cysteine and the conserved F or W are not part of the CDR3 here.

TRBV27	TRBJ2-1	14	ASIQNLAGTYNEQF
TRBV21-1	TRBJ2-2	14	ASSKGPAGNTGELF
TRBV7-7	TRBJ2-2	13	ASSLGGPNTGELF
TRBV19	TRBJ1-3	14	ASSPGGMFSGNTIY
TRBV19	TRBJ2-3	11	ASSANGRDTQY
TRBV5-6	TRBJ2-5	12	ASSSQTGFETQY
TRBV6-5	TRBJ2-1	9	ASSWGGEQL
TRBV7-9	TRBJ2-3	15	ASSPRTSGGGTDTQY
TRBV10-3	TRBJ1-1	13	AISARTGRNTEAF
TRBV12-3/TRBV12-4	TRBJ2-1	9	ASSGGRGQF
TRBV7-3	TRBJ2-2	12	ASNPTGDTGELF
TRBV10-3	TRBJ2-1	13	AISGQDSSYNEQF
TRBV18	TRBJ1-1	14	ASSPLAGGGNTEAF
TRBV9	TRBJ1-1	12	ASSVGQQNTEAF
TRBV11-2	TRBJ1-2	12	ASSLVHLSVGYT
TRBV3-1/TRBV3-2	TRBJ1-1	10	ASSQLNTEAF
TRBV9	TRBJ2-2	14	ASSVASGRDTGELF
TRBV27	TRBJ1-2	10	ASSSGRDGYT
TRBV11-3	TRBJ2-1	14	ASSLGGDAPYNEQF
TRBV6-5	TRBJ1-1	10	ASNRMNTEAF
TRBV5-1	TRBJ1-3	13	ASSSEGKRGNTIY
TRBV5-1	TRBJ2-1	13	ASSLDGRGPNEQF
TRBV11-2	TRBJ1-1	13	ASSLKSGQNTEAF
TRBV28	TRBJ1-6	15	ASSPTAGLTYNSPLH
TRBV7-9	TRBJ2-2	13	ASIFGLSNTGELF
TRBV13	TRBJ2-3	11	ASSRQGTDTQY
TRBV12-5	TRBJ1-2	11	ASGLSGNYGYT
TRBV5-4	TRBJ2-2	14	ASSPLAGVSTGELF
TRBV27	TRBJ2-1	15	ASSPTKTSLVFYEQF
TRBV5-4	TRBJ1-1	13	ASSAQGGLNTEAF
TRBV7-3	TRBJ2-1	13	ASSANSGRANEQF
TRBV10-3	TRBJ2-7	12	AISGTGLSYEQY
TRBV7-3	TRBJ1-5	14	ASSLIRQGADQPQH
TRBV6-4	TRBJ1-4	14	ASRTDRENGREKLF
TRBV7-2	TRBJ1-3	12	ASSRDREGNTIY
TRBV11-3	TRBJ2-7	11	ASSLERINEQY
TRBV10-1	TRBJ1-5	11	ASSGSYDQPQH
TRBV19	TRBJ2-2	13	ASSIQQGIAGELF
TRBV5-5	TRBJ1-6	12	ASSYDSYNSPLH
TRBV14	TRBJ2-1	13	ASRRTSGSYNEQF
TRBV7-3	TRBJ2-3	11	ASSLGLADTQY
TRBV6-7	TRBJ2-1	14	ASSPPSGGEDNEQF
TRBV7-8	TRBJ2-5	11	ASSSTTQETQY
TRBV12-5	TRBJ1-5	13	ASGHSTGGNQPQH
TRBV7-2	TRBJ2-2	14	ASSQTSGLNTGELF
TRBV11-3	TRBJ2-5	15	ASSPGTSGGVGETQY
TRBV27	TRBJ1-2	12	ASSLWVTGEGYT
TRBV5-1	TRBJ1-1	13	ASSRGTGSNTEAF
TRBV3-1/TRBV3-2	TRBJ2-3	15	ASSQDQAGGSTDTQY
TRBV23-1	TRBJ1-2	16	ASSLRGQGPTTNYGYT
TRBV6-2/TRBV6-3	TRBJ2-1	17	ASSYSKTSGGASYNEQF
TRBV3-1/TRBV3-2	TRBJ1-2	12	ASSLPRDLSPPT
TRBV5-4	TRBJ2-1	13	ASSLVGGVYNEQF